The T cell receptor (beta chain) under discussion was sequenced for a study of long-term antiretroviral therapy in people with HIV. Regarding the study as a whole: Every time point showed a repertoire led by clones expanded before ART. Once patients were on ART, diversity went higher but still fell short of transplant donor controls.

Investigators performed immunoSEQ version v3.0 at survey level. Repertoires were generated with immunoSEQ multiplex PCR, while TCRdb's copy carries only in-frame clones and drops some. The sample contains 30,000 to 40,000 clones, over 75% of which appear only once. Concerning this clone: Its antigen is currently unknown.

V gave up 5 bases and J gave up 9 bases, with 14 bases separating them. The germline CDR1 and CDR2 sequences are SGHTA and FQGNSA. The CDR3 is made up of 13 amino acids. Before they underwent DNA extraction, samples held roughly 0.95-11 million cryopreserved PBMC. The clonotype was recovered from a man younger than 35 with HIV. The genes are TRBV7-2 and TRBJ2-1; the D gene could be TRBD1 or TRBD2 (5 bases each). The sequenced sample was unsorted PBMCs, obtained 0.6 years after starting antiretroviral therapy. The CDR3, as DNA: TGTGCCAGCAGCCCGGGGTGGGGCCTTGAGCAGTTCTTC. This gives the protein CASSPGWGLEQFF.